This TCR beta chain appears in the sequencing data of a study of blood T cell repertoires in COVID-19. The V end was cut by 0 bases, the J end by 9 bases, with 9 bases between. Germline-derived CDR1 and CDR2 are LNHNV and YYDKDF (reference sequence). The CDR3 length is 14 residues. Data came from immunoSEQ multiplex PCR; TCRdb stores just in-frame clones and leaves some out. The profile covers roughly 380,000 clones, with around 87% appearing a single time and 1.3% taken by the ten largest. V usage is TRBV15 and J usage is TRBJ1-6; D is uncertain. This TCR came from a young man who had recovered from COVID-19. The sequenced material came from PBMCs or T cells enriched from blood (not recorded which). The CDR3 sequence: CATSREGELSPLHF. In DNA, the CDR3 is TGTGCCACCAGCAGAGAAGGAGAGCTTTCACCCCTCCACTTT.